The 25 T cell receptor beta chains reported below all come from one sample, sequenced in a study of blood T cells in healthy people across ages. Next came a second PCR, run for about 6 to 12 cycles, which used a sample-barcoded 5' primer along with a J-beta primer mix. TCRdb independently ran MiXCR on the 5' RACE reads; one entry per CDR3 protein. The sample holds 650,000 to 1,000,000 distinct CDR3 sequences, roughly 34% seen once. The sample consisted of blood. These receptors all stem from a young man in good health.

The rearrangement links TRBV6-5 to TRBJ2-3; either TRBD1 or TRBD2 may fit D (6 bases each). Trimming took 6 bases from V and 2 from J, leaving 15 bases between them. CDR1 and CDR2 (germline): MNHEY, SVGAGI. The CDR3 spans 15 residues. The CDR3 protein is CASRSRGAFTDTQYF. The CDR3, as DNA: TGTGCCAGCAGAAGTAGGGGGGCATTCACAGATACGCAGTATTTT.

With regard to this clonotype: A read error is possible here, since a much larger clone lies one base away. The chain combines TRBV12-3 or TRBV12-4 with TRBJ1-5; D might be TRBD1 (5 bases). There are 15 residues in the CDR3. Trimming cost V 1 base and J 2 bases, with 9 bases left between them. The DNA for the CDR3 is TGTGCCAGCAGTTTAGGCAGGGATGGCAATCAGCCCCAGCATTTT. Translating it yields CASSLGRDGNQPQHF.

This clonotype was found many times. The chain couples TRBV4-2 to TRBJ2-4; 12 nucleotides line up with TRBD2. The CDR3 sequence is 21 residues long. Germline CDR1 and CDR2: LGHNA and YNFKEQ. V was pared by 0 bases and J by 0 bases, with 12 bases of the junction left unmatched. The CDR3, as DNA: TGTGCCAGCAGCCAAGATTTTCTAGCGGGGGGGACATACCTAGCCAAAAACATTCAGTACTTC. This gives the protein CASSQDFLAGGTYLAKNIQYF.

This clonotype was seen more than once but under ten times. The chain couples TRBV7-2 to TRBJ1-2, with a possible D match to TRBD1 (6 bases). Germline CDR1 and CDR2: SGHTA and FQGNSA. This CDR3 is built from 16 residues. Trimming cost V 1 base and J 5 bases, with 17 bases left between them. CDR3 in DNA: TGTGCCAGCAGCTTAGGGGGGGGGCCCCCTTCGTATGGCTACACCTTC. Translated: CASSLGGGPPSYGYTF.

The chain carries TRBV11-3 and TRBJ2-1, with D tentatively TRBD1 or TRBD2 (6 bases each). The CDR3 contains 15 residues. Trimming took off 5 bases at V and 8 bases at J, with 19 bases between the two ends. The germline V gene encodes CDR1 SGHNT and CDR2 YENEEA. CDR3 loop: CASSRGPPGGDEQFF. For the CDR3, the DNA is TGTGCCAGCAGCCGGGGACCCCCCGGGGGCGATGAGCAGTTCTTC.

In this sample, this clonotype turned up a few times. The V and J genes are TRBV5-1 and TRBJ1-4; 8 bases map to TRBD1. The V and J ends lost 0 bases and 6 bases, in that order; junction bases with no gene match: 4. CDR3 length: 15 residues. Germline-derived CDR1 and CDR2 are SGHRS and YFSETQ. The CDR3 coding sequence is TGCGCCAGCAGCTTGGGGACAGGGCCGGATGAAAAACTGTTTTTT. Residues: CASSLGTGPDEKLFF. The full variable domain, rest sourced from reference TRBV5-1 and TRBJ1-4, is KAGVTQTPRYLIKTRGQQVTLSCSPISGHRSVSWYQQTPGQGLQFLFEYFSETQRNKGNFPGRFSGRQFSNSRSEMNVSTLELGDSALYLCASSLGTGPDEKLFFGSGTQLSVL.

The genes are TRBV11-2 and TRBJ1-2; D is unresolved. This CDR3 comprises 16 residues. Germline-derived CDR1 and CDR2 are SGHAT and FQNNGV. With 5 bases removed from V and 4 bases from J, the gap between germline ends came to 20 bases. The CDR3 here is CASSEGRTSPGYGYTF. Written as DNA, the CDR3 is TGTGCCAGCAGCGAAGGTCGAACTTCACCGGGCTATGGCTACACCTTC.

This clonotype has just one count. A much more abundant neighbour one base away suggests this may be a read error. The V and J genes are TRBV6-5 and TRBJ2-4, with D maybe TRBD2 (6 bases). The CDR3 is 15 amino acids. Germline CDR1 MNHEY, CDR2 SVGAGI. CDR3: CAGSWGTQAKNIQYF. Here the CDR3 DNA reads TGTGCCGGCAGCTGGGGGACTCAAGCCAAAAACATTCAGTACTTC.

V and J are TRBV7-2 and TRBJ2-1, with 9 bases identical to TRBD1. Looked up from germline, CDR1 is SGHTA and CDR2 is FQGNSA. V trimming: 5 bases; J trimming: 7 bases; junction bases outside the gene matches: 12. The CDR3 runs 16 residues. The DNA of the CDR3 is TGTGCCAGCAGCATATCCCCGGGACAGGGTTGGAATGAGCAGTTCTTC. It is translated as CASSISPGQGWNEQFF.

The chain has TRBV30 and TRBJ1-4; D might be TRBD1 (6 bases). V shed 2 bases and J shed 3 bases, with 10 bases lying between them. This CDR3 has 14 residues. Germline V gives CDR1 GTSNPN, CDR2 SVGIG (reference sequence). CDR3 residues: CAWSLGAANEKLFF. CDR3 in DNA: TGTGCCTGGAGTCTGGGGGCGGCTAATGAAAAACTGTTTTTT.

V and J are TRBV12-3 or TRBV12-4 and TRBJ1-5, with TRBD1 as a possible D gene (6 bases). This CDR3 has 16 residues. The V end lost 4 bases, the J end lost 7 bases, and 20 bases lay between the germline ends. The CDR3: CASSSGTSFENQPQHF. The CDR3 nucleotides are TGTGCCAGCAGTTCCGGGACAAGCTTCGAAAACCAGCCCCAGCATTTT.

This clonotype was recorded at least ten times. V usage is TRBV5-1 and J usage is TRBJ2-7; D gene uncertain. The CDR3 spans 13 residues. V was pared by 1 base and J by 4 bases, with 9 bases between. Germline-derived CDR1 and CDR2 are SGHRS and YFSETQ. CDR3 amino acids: CASSLPYSYEQYF. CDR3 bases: TGCGCCAGCAGCTTGCCGTACAGTTACGAGCAGTACTTC. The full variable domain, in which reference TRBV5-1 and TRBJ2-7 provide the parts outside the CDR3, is KAGVTQTPRYLIKTRGQQVTLSCSPISGHRSVSWYQQTPGQGLQFLFEYFSETQRNKGNFPGRFSGRQFSNSRSEMNVSTLELGDSALYLCASSLPYSYEQYFGPGTRLTVT.

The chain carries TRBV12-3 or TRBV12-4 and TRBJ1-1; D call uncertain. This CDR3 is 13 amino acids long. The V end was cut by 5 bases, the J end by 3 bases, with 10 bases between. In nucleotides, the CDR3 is TGTGCCAGCAGTGTGGGAGAGGACACTGAAGCTTTCTTT. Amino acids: CASSVGEDTEAFF.

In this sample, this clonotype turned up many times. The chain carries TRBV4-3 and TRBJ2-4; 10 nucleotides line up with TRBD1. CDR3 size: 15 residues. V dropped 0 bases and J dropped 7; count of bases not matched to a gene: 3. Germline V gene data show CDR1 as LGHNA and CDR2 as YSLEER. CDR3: CASSQDSDRGNIQYF. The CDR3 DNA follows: TGCGCCAGCAGCCAAGATTCGGACAGGGGGAACATTCAGTACTTC.

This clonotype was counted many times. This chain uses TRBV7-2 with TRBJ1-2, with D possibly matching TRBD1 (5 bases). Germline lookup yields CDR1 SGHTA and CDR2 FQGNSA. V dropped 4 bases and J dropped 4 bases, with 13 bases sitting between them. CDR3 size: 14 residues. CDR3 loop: CASSWGPGLYGYTF. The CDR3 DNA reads TGTGCCAGCAGCTGGGGACCCGGACTCTATGGCTACACCTTC.

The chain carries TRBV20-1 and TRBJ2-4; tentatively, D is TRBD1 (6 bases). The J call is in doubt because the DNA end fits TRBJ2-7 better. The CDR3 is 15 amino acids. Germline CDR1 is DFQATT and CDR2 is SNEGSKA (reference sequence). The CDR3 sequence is CSAPDAGTTTYEQYF. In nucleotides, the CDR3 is TGCAGTGCCCCTGATGCCGGGACAACAACCTACGAGCAGTACTTC.

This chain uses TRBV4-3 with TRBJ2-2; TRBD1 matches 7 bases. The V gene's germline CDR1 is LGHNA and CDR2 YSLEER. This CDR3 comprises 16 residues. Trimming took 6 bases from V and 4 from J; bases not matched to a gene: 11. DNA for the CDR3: TGCGCCAGCAGATTTGGGCCGGGACAGAGCACCGGGGAGCTGTTTTTT. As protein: CASRFGPGQSTGELFF.

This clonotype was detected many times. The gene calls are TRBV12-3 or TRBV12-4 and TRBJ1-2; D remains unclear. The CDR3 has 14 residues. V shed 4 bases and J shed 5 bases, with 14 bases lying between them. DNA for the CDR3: TGTGCCAGCAGTTACTCCGGGGTCGGGTATGGCTACACCTTC. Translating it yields CASSYSGVGYGYTF.

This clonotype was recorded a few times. The CDR3 DNA reads as TGTGCCAGCAGCCCTGATGGGGGGGACAGGGAAGAGACCCAGTACTTC. It specifies CASSPDGGDREETQYF. V and J are TRBV5-6 and TRBJ2-5; 9 bases line up with TRBD1. Germline CDR1 SGHDT, CDR2 YYEEEE. The V segment lost 4 bases and the J segment 3 bases; nucleotides outside the gene matches: 10. This CDR3 is built from 16 residues.

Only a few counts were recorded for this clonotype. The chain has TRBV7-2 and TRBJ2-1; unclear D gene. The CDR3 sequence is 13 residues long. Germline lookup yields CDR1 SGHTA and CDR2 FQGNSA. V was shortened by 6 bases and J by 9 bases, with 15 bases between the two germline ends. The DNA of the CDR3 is TGTGCCAGCAGTTATAAGCTAGGGCCTGAGCAGTTCTTC. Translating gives CASSYKLGPEQFF.

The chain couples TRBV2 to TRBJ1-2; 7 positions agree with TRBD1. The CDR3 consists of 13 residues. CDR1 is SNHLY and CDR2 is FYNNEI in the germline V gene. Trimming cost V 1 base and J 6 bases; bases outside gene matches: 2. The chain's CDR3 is CASSEGQGDGYTF. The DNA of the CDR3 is TGTGCCAGCAGTGAAGGACAGGGAGATGGCTACACCTTC.

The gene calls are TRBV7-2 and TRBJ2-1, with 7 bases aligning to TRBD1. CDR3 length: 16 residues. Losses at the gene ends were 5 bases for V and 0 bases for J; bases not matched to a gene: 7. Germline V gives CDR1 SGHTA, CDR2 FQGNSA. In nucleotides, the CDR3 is TGTGCCAGCAGCGTAGGGGGCGCCGGCTCCTACAATGAGCAGTTCTTC. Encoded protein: CASSVGGAGSYNEQFF.

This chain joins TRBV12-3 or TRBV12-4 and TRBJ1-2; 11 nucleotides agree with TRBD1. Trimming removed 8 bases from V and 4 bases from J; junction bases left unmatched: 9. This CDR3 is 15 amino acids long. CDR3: CASQGGTGGFYGYTF. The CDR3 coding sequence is TGTGCCAGCCAGGGCGGGACAGGGGGGTTCTATGGCTACACCTTC.

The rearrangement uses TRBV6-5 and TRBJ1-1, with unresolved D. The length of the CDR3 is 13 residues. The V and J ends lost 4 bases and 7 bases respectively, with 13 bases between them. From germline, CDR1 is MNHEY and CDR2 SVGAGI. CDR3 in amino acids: CASSSRWTDEAFF. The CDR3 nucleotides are TGTGCCAGCAGTTCTCGGTGGACGGATGAAGCTTTCTTT.

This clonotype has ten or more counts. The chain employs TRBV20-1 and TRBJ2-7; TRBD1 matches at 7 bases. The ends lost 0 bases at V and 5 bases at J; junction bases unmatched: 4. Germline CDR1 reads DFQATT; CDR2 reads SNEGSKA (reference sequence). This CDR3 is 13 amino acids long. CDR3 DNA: TGCAGTGCTAGAGAGACAGGGTACAACGAGCAGTACTTC. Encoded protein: CSARETGYNEQYF.